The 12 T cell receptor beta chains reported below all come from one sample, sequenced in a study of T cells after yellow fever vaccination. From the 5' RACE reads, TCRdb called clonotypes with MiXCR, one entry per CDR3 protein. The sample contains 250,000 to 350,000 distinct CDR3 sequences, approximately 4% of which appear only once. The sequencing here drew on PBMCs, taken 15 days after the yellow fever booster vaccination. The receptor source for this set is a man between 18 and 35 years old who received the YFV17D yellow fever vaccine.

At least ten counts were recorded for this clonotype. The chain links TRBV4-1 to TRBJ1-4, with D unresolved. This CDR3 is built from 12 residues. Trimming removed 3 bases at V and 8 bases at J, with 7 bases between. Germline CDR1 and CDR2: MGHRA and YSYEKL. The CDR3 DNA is TGCGCCAGCAGCCAGGGAGGGGAAAAACTGTTTTTT. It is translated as CASSQGGEKLFF.

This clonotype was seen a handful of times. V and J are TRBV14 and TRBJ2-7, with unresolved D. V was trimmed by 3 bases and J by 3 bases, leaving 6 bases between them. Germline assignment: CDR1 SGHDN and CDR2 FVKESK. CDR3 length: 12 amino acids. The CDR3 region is CASSQELYEQYF. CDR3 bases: TGTGCCAGCAGCCAGGAACTCTACGAGCAGTACTTC.

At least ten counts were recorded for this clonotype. The CDR3 region has the DNA TGTGCCAGCAGCTTATGGGGTAGCGGGGGGGCTAACGAGCAGTACGTC. Translated, it gives CASSLWGSGGANEQYV. The V call is TRBV7-2, the J call TRBJ2-7; 11 bases are a match to TRBD2. The V gene's germline CDR1 is SGHTA and CDR2 FQGNSA. The V segment lost 2 bases and the J segment 5 bases; nucleotides outside the gene matches: 8. The CDR3 extends over 16 amino acids.

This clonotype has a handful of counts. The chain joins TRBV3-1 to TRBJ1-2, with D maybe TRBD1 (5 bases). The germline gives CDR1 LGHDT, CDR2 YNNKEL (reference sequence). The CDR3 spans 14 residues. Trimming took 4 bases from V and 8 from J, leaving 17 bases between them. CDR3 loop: CASSPTPGDGGYTF. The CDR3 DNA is TGTGCCAGCAGCCCGACCCCGGGGGACGGCGGCTACACCTTC.

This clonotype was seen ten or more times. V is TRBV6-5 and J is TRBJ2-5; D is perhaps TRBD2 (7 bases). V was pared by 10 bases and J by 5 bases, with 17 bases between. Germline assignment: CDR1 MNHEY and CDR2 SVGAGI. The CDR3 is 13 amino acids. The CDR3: CATAGGPGETQYF. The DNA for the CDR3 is TGTGCCACTGCCGGGGGGCCGGGGGAGACCCAGTACTTC.

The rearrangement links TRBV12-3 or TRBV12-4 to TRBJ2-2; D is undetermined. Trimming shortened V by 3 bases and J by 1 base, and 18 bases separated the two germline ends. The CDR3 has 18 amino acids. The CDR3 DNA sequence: TGTGCCAGCAGTTTCGGGTTGTGGCCCGGCGGGAACACCGGGGAGCTGTTTTTT. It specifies CASSFGLWPGGNTGELFF.

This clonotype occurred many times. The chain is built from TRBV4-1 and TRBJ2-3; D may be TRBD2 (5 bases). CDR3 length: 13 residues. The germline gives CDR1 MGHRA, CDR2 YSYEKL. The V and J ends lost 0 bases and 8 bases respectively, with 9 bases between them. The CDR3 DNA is TGCGCCAGCAGCCAAGATAGCGTCAGTACGCAGTATTTT. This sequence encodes CASSQDSVSTQYF.

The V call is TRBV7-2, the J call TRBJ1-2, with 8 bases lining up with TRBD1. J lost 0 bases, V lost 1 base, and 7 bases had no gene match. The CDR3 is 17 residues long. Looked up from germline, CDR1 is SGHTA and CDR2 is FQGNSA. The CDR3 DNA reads TGTGCCAGCAGCTTAGGCGCAGGACAGGGAGCTAACTATGGCTACACCTTC. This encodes CASSLGAGQGANYGYTF. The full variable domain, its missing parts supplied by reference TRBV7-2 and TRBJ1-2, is GAGVSQSPSNKVTEKGKDVELRCDPISGHTALYWYRQSLGQGLEFLIYFQGNSAPDKSGLPSDRFSAERTGGSVSTLTIQRTQQEDSAVYLCASSLGAGQGANYGYTFGSGTRLTVV.

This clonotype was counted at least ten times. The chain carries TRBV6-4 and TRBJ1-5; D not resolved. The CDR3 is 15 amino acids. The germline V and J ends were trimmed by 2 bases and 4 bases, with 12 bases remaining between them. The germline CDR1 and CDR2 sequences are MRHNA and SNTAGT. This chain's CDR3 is CASSDRGNANQPQHF. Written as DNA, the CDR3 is TGTGCCAGCAGTGACCGGGGAAACGCTAATCAGCCCCAGCATTTT.

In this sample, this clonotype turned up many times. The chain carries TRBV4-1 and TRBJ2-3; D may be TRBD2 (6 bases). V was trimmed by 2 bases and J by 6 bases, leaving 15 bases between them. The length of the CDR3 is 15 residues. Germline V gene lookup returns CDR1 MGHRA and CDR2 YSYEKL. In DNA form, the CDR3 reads TGCGCCAGCAGCCAACGGTGGGTTGGAGGGGATACGCAGTATTTT. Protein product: CASSQRWVGGDTQYF.

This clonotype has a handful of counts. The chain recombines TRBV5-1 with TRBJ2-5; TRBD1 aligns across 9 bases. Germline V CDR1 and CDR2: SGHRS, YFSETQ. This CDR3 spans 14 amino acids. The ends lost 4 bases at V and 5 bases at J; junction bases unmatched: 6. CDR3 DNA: TGCGCCAGCAGCCTTCGGACAGGGGAGGAGACCCAGTACTTC. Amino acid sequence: CASSLRTGEETQYF.

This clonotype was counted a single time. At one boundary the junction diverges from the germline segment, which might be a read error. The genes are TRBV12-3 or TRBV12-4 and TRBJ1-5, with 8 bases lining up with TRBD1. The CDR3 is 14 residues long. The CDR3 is CASSFDRGSQPQLF. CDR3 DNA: TGTGCCAGCAGTTTCGACAGGGGTTCGCAGCCCCAGCTTTTT.